Below, 26 T cell receptor beta chains from the same sample are listed, as sequenced in a study of radiotherapy plus CTLA-4 blockade in lung cancer. This table comes from immunoSEQ multiplex PCR, and its TCRdb copy is limited to in-frame clones, with some not included. The repertoire holds around 53,000 clones, 86% seen once, with 15% to 20% in the top ten. The sample here was peripheral blood, taken from a patient treated with radiotherapy plus ipilimumab. The receptors were sampled from a human donor with non-small cell lung cancer that progressed on radiotherapy plus ipilimumab. Some clones in this sample may be carry-over from other donors' samples.

This rearrangement joins TRBV7-9 to TRBJ2-7; D remains ambiguous. The CDR3 has 15 amino acids. Germline V lookup: CDR1 SEHNR, CDR2 FQNEAQ (reference sequence). Deletions cut 4 bases from V and 2 bases from J, with 15 bases between. This CDR3 is CASSSPGEAAYEQYF. In DNA, the CDR3 is TGTGCCAGCAGCTCACCGGGTGAGGCCGCCTACGAGCAGTACTTC.

The chain is built from TRBV29-1 and TRBJ1-4, with D maybe TRBD1 (6 bases). CDR1 SQVTM and CDR2 ANQGSEA come from the germline V gene. V was shortened by 3 bases and J by 3 bases, with 8 bases between the two germline ends. This CDR3 is built from 13 residues. The CDR3 sequence: CSVEGAPNEKLFF. CDR3 nucleotides: TGCAGCGTTGAGGGGGCCCCTAATGAAAAACTGTTTTTT. Together with reference TRBV29-1 and TRBJ1-4, the CDR3 gives the full variable domain: SAVISQKPSRDICQRGTSLTIQCQVDSQVTMMFWYRQQPGQSLTLIATANQGSEATYESGFVIDKFPISRPNLTFSTLTVSNMSPEDSSIYLCSVEGAPNEKLFFGSGTQLSVL.

This chain uses TRBV11-2 with TRBJ2-2; D gene uncertain. CDR3 length equals 12 residues. V was trimmed by 7 bases and J by 7 bases, leaving 10 bases between them. CDR1 and CDR2 from the germline V gene are SGHAT and FQNNGV. CDR3 region: CASNWAVGELFF. The CDR3 DNA follows: TGTGCCAGCAACTGGGCAGTCGGGGAGCTGTTTTTT.

This chain joins TRBV10-2 and TRBJ2-5, with TRBD2 matching 8 bases. Looked up from germline, CDR1 is WSHSY and CDR2 is SAAADI. CDR3 length: 16 amino acids. V trimming: 2 bases; J trimming: 5 bases; junction bases outside the gene matches: 10. This chain's CDR3 is CASSEGAGRARETQYF. Here the CDR3 DNA reads TGCGCCAGCAGTGAGGGGGCCGGGAGGGCCCGGGAGACCCAGTACTTC.

The chain links TRBV7-9 to TRBJ2-1; TRBD2 might be the D (6 bases). In germline, CDR1 is SEHNR, CDR2 FQNEAQ (reference sequence). The CDR3 spans 16 residues. Trimming removed 5 bases from V and 4 bases from J, with 18 bases in between. CDR3 in DNA: TGTGCCAGCAGCCCGATCGGTGGGGGGAGTTACAATGAGCAGTTCTTC. Protein: CASSPIGGGSYNEQFF.

The genes are TRBV5-1 and TRBJ1-1; no clear D. The CDR3 covers 11 residues. Deletions cut 6 bases from V and 6 bases from J, with 9 bases between. CDR1 and CDR2 from the germline V gene are SGHRS and YFSETQ. CDR3 sequence: CASTGMAEAFF. The CDR3 nucleotides read TGCGCCAGCACTGGCATGGCTGAAGCTTTCTTT.

This sequence joins TRBV7-8 and TRBJ1-1, with D unclear. Looked up from germline, CDR1 is SGHVS and CDR2 is FQNEAQ. V was cut by 4 bases and J by 6 bases, with 9 bases left in between. The CDR3 contains 12 residues. The CDR3 coding sequence is TGTGCCAGCAGCTCCCGGGTGGCTGAAGCTTTCTTT. It encodes CASSSRVAEAFF.

This chain links TRBV30 with TRBJ2-3; unclear D gene. Germline lookup yields CDR1 GTSNPN and CDR2 SVGIG (reference sequence). V was cut by 3 bases and J by 1 base, with 11 bases left in between. The CDR3 is made up of 14 amino acids. CDR3 in DNA: TGTGCCTGGAGATCGGGTGCTGGCACAGATACGCAGTATTTT. This translates into CAWRSGAGTDTQYF.

DNA of the CDR3: TGTGCCAGTAGTATAACAGGGGTGGGGTCACCCCTCCACTTT. This translates into CASSITGVGSPLHF. This chain links TRBV19 with TRBJ1-6; 7 bases map to TRBD1. V gave up 2 bases and J gave up 10 bases; unmatched junction bases: 5. Germline V CDR1 and CDR2: LNHDA, SQIVND (reference sequence). The CDR3 totals 14 residues.

CDR3 sequence reads: CASSSSGRSSYNEQFF. CDR3 bases: TGCGCCAGCAGCTCTAGCGGGAGGAGCTCCTACAATGAGCAGTTCTTC. The chain is built from TRBV10-1 and TRBJ2-1; 11 bases are shared with TRBD2. Germline CDR1 reads WNHNN; CDR2 reads SYGVQD (reference sequence). The CDR3 is made up of 16 amino acids. V dropped 6 bases and J dropped 0; count of bases not matched to a gene: 4.

V is TRBV19 and J is TRBJ1-2; 7 nucleotides agree with TRBD1. CDR1 and CDR2 from the germline V gene are LNHDA and SQIVND (reference sequence). The CDR3 sequence is 14 residues long. V lost 3 bases, J lost 1 base, and 2 bases stayed unmatched. CDR3 bases: TGTGCCAGTAGTATTGGGACAGATAACTATGGCTACACCTTC. This codes for CASSIGTDNYGYTF.

The chain combines TRBV18 with TRBJ1-2; tentatively, D is TRBD1 (5 bases). V shed 6 bases and J shed 5 bases, with 13 bases lying between them. Germline V gene lookup returns CDR1 KGHSH and CDR2 LQKENI. CDR3 length equals 13 residues. CDR3 bases: TGTGCCAGCTCTCAACAGGATACGTATGGCTACACCTTC. Translation gives CASSQQDTYGYTF.

The chain couples TRBV14 to TRBJ2-1; a weak D match, TRBD2 (5 bases). Trimming pared 4 bases from V and 7 bases from J, leaving 14 bases between. The CDR3 spans 14 residues. Germline V lookup: CDR1 SGHDN, CDR2 FVKESK. In DNA form, the CDR3 reads TGTGCCAGCAGCCCCGGCACTAGTTCTAATGAGCAGTTCTTC. Translated: CASSPGTSSNEQFF.

The chain is built from TRBV6-5 and TRBJ2-7; 7 bases map to TRBD2. From germline, CDR1 is MNHEY and CDR2 SVGAGI. The junction had 7 bases not matched to a gene; V was cut back by 2 bases and J by 3 bases. There are 15 residues in the CDR3. CDR3 bases: TGTGCCAGCAGTTACGACACCCGGGGGGTCTACGAGCAGTACTTC. This sequence encodes CASSYDTRGVYEQYF.

This chain links TRBV7-2 with TRBJ2-3; D uncertain. V was trimmed by 1 base and J by 2 bases, leaving 7 bases between them. The CDR3 runs to 14 residues. Germline V gene sequence: CDR1 SGHTA, CDR2 FQGNSA. This chain's CDR3 is CASSLDRNTDTQYF. The DNA of the CDR3 is TGTGCCAGCAGCTTAGACAGAAACACAGATACGCAGTATTTT.

This sequence joins TRBV25-1 and TRBJ2-1, with D possibly being TRBD1 (5 bases). In germline, CDR1 is MGHDK, CDR2 SYGVNS. There are 16 residues in the CDR3. The ends were cut back, 1 base at V and 4 bases at J, with 14 bases in the middle. CDR3 sequence: CASSEWGGAAYNEQFF. In DNA, the CDR3 is TGTGCCAGCAGTGAATGGGGTGGGGCTGCGTACAATGAGCAGTTCTTC.

This clone has just one count. The genes are TRBV2 and TRBJ2-2; D might be TRBD2 (6 bases). The germline gives CDR1 SNHLY, CDR2 FYNNEI. V lost 4 bases and J 7 bases, leaving 19 bases between the germline ends. CDR3 length equals 16 residues. CDR3 residues: CASSVTGGEIGGELFF. DNA for the CDR3: TGTGCCAGCAGTGTCACAGGCGGGGAGATCGGCGGGGAGCTGTTTTTT.

The chain recombines TRBV12-5 with TRBJ2-3; maybe TRBD2 (6 bases). The V end lost 6 bases, the J end lost 5 bases, and 18 bases lay between the germline ends. The germline gives CDR1 LGHNT, CDR2 FRNRAP. The CDR3 spans 15 residues. CDR3 loop: CASGNPWDGRDTQYF. Here the CDR3 DNA reads TGTGCTAGTGGAAACCCCTGGGACGGGAGAGATACGCAGTATTTT.

This clone was observed a handful of times. The DNA for the CDR3 is TGTGCCAGCAGCTTTGGGGGAGCGGGAGAACAAGAGACCCAGTACTTC. Protein product: CASSFGGAGEQETQYF. This chain connects TRBV7-9 to TRBJ2-5; 8 nucleotides line up with TRBD2. Germline V gene lookup returns CDR1 SEHNR and CDR2 FQNEAQ (reference sequence). V gave up 3 bases and J gave up 2 bases; unmatched junction bases: 8. This CDR3 contains 16 residues.

This clone was picked up one time. The chain couples TRBV4-2 to TRBJ2-3; 9 bases are shared with TRBD1. CDR1 and CDR2 from the germline V gene are LGHNA and YNFKEQ. The V segment lost 1 base and the J segment 6 bases; nucleotides outside the gene matches: 5. This CDR3 is built from 15 residues. In nucleotides, the CDR3 is TGTGCCAGCAGCCAAGGGGGACAGGGAGGGGATACGCAGTATTTT. It is translated as CASSQGGQGGDTQYF.

This chain joins TRBV2 and TRBJ1-5; 7 nucleotides match TRBD1. The CDR3 is 14 residues long. After removal of 6 bases from V and 5 bases from J, the junction contained 7 bases not matched to a gene. Germline CDR1 reads SNHLY; CDR2 reads FYNNEI. The chain's CDR3 is CASRKGQGDQPQHF. The CDR3 nucleotides read TGTGCCAGCAGAAAGGGGCAGGGGGATCAGCCCCAGCATTTT.

The chain has TRBV5-1 and TRBJ2-7; 8 bases agree with TRBD2. V shed 0 bases, J shed 2 bases, and the junction held 7 bases outside the gene matches. Germline V gene lookup returns CDR1 SGHRS and CDR2 YFSETQ. There are 16 residues in the CDR3. The DNA for the CDR3 is TGCGCCAGCAGCTTGGCGCTAGCGGGCGCAACCTACGAGCAGTACTTC. Its translation is CASSLALAGATYEQYF.

The DNA of the CDR3 is TGTGCCAGCAGCGTAGCGGGGGGGCCCCCCTTCTCCTACGAGCAGTACTTC. It yields the protein CASSVAGGPPFSYEQYF. V gene TRBV9 combines with J gene TRBJ2-7, with 8 bases fitting TRBD2. This CDR3 is 17 amino acids long. Germline values: CDR1 SGDLS, CDR2 YYNGEE. The junction had 8 bases not matched to a gene; V was cut back by 0 bases and J by 0 bases.

V and J are TRBV7-2 and TRBJ2-3; 14 bases match TRBD2. The V segment lost 5 bases and the J segment 6 bases; nucleotides outside the gene matches: 10. The germline gives CDR1 SGHTA, CDR2 FQGNSA. The CDR3 sequence is 17 residues long. CDR3 protein: CASSPRLAGGAADTQYF. Here the CDR3 DNA reads TGTGCCAGCAGCCCGAGACTAGCGGGGGGGGCGGCGGATACGCAGTATTTT.

This clone was seen a handful of times. The CDR3 DNA follows: TGCAGCGTGGACCGGACAGGCGATGGCTACACCTTC. It codes for CSVDRTGDGYTF. This chain links TRBV29-1 with TRBJ1-2; 7 bases are a match to TRBD1. Germline CDR1 is SQVTM and CDR2 is ANQGSEA. The CDR3 is made up of 12 amino acids. V dropped 6 bases and J dropped 6; count of bases not matched to a gene: 7.

The rearrangement links TRBV5-1 to TRBJ2-7; TRBD2 matches at 8 bases. V shed 1 base and J 6 bases; nucleotides not matched to a gene: 9. Germline loops: CDR1 SGHRS, CDR2 YFSETQ. The CDR3 has 15 residues. As DNA, the CDR3 is TGCGCCAGCAGCTTGACCAGCGGGAGACGCGGCGAGCAGTACTTC. Its protein is CASSLTSGRRGEQYF.